These 3 T cell receptor beta chains share one sample of origin, sequenced in a study of T-cell memory formation after mild COVID-19. In TCRdb, the 5' RACE reads were re-called with MiXCR into one record per CDR3 protein. The sample lists fewer than 200,000 distinct CDR3 sequences; approximately 13% were seen once. What was sequenced was PBMCs or a T cell subset sorted from them (not recorded which). Receptors originate from a man aged 18 to 30 who had mild COVID-19 (a few samples of this study predate the infection). Cell type and time point are not known.

This clonotype was observed a few times. The CDR3 spells CASNPSGLAQETQYF. CDR3 coding DNA: TGTGCCAGTAATCCATCTGGGCTAGCACAAGAGACCCAGTACTTC. This sequence joins TRBV19 and TRBJ2-5; possibly TRBD2 for D (5 bases). The V and J ends lost 7 bases and 2 bases respectively, with 17 bases between them. Germline values: CDR1 LNHDA, CDR2 SQIVND (reference sequence). This CDR3 region has 15 residues.

The rearrangement links TRBV11-2 to TRBJ1-2; no reliable D call. The length of the CDR3 is 12 residues. Between the trimmed V and J ends, which lost 2 bases and 8 bases, there was a span of 9 bases. From germline, CDR1 is SGHAT and CDR2 FQNNGV. The CDR3 sequence: CASSLLSEGYTF. CDR3 DNA sequence: TGTGCCAGCAGCTTACTGAGCGAGGGCTACACCTTC.

This clonotype has just a few counts. J is TRBJ1-1 and V is TRBV24-1; D perhaps matches TRBD1 (5 bases). The V and J ends lost 3 bases and 1 base respectively, with 8 bases between them. In germline, CDR1 is KGHDR, CDR2 SFDVKD. This CDR3 is 14 amino acids long. CDR3 sequence: CATSDNQGNTEAFF. The CDR3 DNA follows: TGTGCCACCAGTGATAACCAGGGGAACACTGAAGCTTTCTTT.